These 29 T cell receptor beta chains share one sample of origin, sequenced in a study of blood T cell repertoires in COVID-19. Assay used: immunoSEQ multiplex PCR; TCRdb lists only in-frame clones, some missing. The profile covers some 170,000 clones, with 70% to 90% appearing a single time and about 0.95% taken by the ten largest. The sample taken for sequencing was peripheral blood. The receptor set was obtained from a man aged 40-50 years with acute or convalescent COVID-19.

The rearrangement links TRBV27 to TRBJ2-7, with D tentatively TRBD1 (5 bases). CDR3 size: 16 residues. CDR1 is MNHEY, CDR2 SMNVEV, per germline (reference sequence). The V gene lost 6 bases and the J gene lost 4 bases, with 22 bases spanning the gap. The CDR3 nucleotides read TGTGCCAGCAGACCCGAACGCAGCCAGGGCTTGTACGAGCAGTACTTC. Its translation: CASRPERSQGLYEQYF.

This clone was seen more than once but under ten times. The chain uses TRBV19 and TRBJ1-1; D remains ambiguous. The CDR3 is 13 amino acids. V lost 1 base to trimming and J lost 1 base, with 4 bases between them. Germline V gene data show CDR1 as LNHDA and CDR2 as SQIVND (reference sequence). CDR3 nucleotide sequence: TGTGCCAGTAGTATAGTCTGGAACACTGAAGCTTTCTTT. It encodes CASSIVWNTEAFF.

The chain has TRBV4-1 and TRBJ1-6; D possibly corresponds to TRBD1 (6 bases). This CDR3 contains 16 residues. The germline gives CDR1 MGHRA, CDR2 YSYEKL. V dropped 0 bases and J dropped 6 bases, with 12 bases sitting between them. DNA for the CDR3: TGCGCCAGCAGCCAAGATGGGCAGGGGATTAATTCACCCCTCCACTTT. Encoded protein: CASSQDGQGINSPLHF.

The V gene is TRBV6-2 or TRBV6-3, the J gene TRBJ2-3; TRBD1 matches 11 bases. The ends lost 5 bases at V and 4 bases at J; junction bases unmatched: 8. The CDR3 loop spans 16 amino acids. Germline V lookup: CDR1 MNHEY, CDR2 SVGEGT. CDR3 DNA: TGTGCCAGCAGTCCCGGGACAGGGGGAAATGCAGATACGCAGTATTTT. Its protein is CASSPGTGGNADTQYF.

This chain connects TRBV20-1 to TRBJ1-5; D may be TRBD1 (5 bases). Trimming left V 3 bases short and J 4 bases short, with 13 bases between. The CDR3 runs to 14 residues. Germline assignment: CDR1 DFQATT and CDR2 SNEGSKA (reference sequence). In DNA, the CDR3 is TGCAGTGCTAGTTCCAGGGTGGGAAATCAGCCCCAGCATTTT. It codes for CSASSRVGNQPQHF.

The rearrangement joins TRBV7-9 to TRBJ1-4; D unclear. Trimming pared 4 bases from V and 0 bases from J, leaving 15 bases between. CDR3 length equals 17 residues. CDR1 and CDR2 from the germline V gene are SEHNR and FQNEAQ (reference sequence). CDR3 in amino acids: CASSYRGAGTTNEKLFF. The DNA for the CDR3 is TGTGCCAGCAGCTACCGTGGCGCGGGGACAACTAATGAAAAACTGTTTTTT.

This sequence joins TRBV5-6 and TRBJ1-4; 10 bases are a match to TRBD1. The CDR3 extends over 17 amino acids. Germline CDR1 SGHDT, CDR2 YYEEEE. With V trimmed by 0 bases and J by 7 bases, 9 bases remained unmatched. The CDR3 DNA is TGTGCCAGCAGCTTGGACCGGGACAGGGGTTTTGGTGAAAAACTGTTTTTT. Translating gives CASSLDRDRGFGEKLFF.

The genes are TRBV7-9 and TRBJ1-4; D remains ambiguous. The CDR3 contains 14 residues. Germline V gives CDR1 SEHNR, CDR2 FQNEAQ (reference sequence). Trimming stripped 4 bases from V and 5 bases from J, with 11 bases between. CDR3 DNA sequence: TGTGCCAGCAGCTCCTGGTCAGTCAATGAAAAACTGTTTTTT. Protein: CASSSWSVNEKLFF.

This chain links TRBV4-2 with TRBJ1-5; TRBD1 agrees at 7 bases. The CDR3 loop spans 15 amino acids. Germline V CDR1 and CDR2: LGHNA, YNFKEQ. V gave up 1 base and J gave up 7 bases; unmatched junction bases: 7. As DNA, the CDR3 is TGTGCCAGCAGCCAAGCCCTTGGCAGGGGGCAGCCCCAGCATTTT. Its protein is CASSQALGRGQPQHF.

The chain couples TRBV29-1 to TRBJ1-2; maybe TRBD1 (5 bases). V was cut by 5 bases and J by 4 bases, with 8 bases left in between. There are 11 residues in the CDR3. Looked up from germline, CDR1 is SQVTM and CDR2 is ANQGSEA. As DNA, the CDR3 is TGCAGCGTTTTCCAGGGCTATGGCTACACCTTC. Encoded protein: CSVFQGYGYTF. The variable domain in full, completed from reference TRBV29-1 and TRBJ1-2, reads SAVISQKPSRDICQRGTSLTIQCQVDSQVTMMFWYRQQPGQSLTLIATANQGSEATYESGFVIDKFPISRPNLTFSTLTVSNMSPEDSSIYLCSVFQGYGYTFGSGTRLTVV.

This clone was found once. The chain is built from TRBV3-1 (or the pseudogene TRBV3-2) and TRBJ1-2, with TRBD1 identical over 9 bases. The CDR3 has 13 residues. V trimming: 3 bases; J trimming: 8 bases; junction bases outside the gene matches: 4. The germline V gene has CDR1 LGHDT and CDR2 YNNKEL (reference sequence). Written as DNA, the CDR3 is TGTGCCAGCAGCCAGAGGGACAGGGTCGGCTACACCTTC. Amino acids: CASSQRDRVGYTF.

The rearrangement links TRBV5-4 to TRBJ2-3; D might be TRBD2 (5 bases). The germline gives CDR1 SGHNT, CDR2 YYREEE (reference sequence). The CDR3 consists of 13 residues. V gave up 0 bases and J gave up 4 bases, with 6 bases separating them. Here the CDR3 DNA reads TGTGCCAGCAGCTTGGGAGGGTCAGATACGCAGTATTTT. Its translation is CASSLGGSDTQYF.

As regards this clone: At one of its ends the junction is not consistent with the germline gene, which may arise from a read error. This sequence joins TRBV5-4 and TRBJ1-2; D not certain. The germline CDR1 and CDR2 sequences are SGHNT and YYREEE (reference sequence). This CDR3 has 14 amino acids. DNA for the CDR3: TGTGCCAGCGGCTTGGACGGGAATAACTATGGCTACACCTTC. Amino acid sequence: CASGLDGNNYGYTF.

The V call is TRBV4-1, the J call TRBJ1-1; maybe TRBD1 (5 bases). From germline, CDR1 is MGHRA and CDR2 YSYEKL. The CDR3 sequence is 16 residues long. The V and J ends lost 6 bases and 0 bases respectively, with 17 bases between them. The CDR3 loop is CASSEYFGGLNTEAFF. The CDR3 bases are TGCGCCAGCAGTGAATACTTCGGGGGGTTGAACACTGAAGCTTTCTTT.

The V gene is TRBV5-1, the J gene TRBJ2-6; no definite D call. The V and J ends lost 3 bases and 0 bases respectively, with 7 bases between them. Germline V lookup: CDR1 SGHRS, CDR2 YFSETQ. This CDR3 is built from 15 residues. This CDR3 reads CASSSIGSGANVLTF. In nucleotides, the CDR3 is TGCGCCAGCAGCTCGATCGGCTCTGGGGCCAACGTCCTGACTTTC.

V is TRBV5-5 and J is TRBJ1-2; D possibly corresponds to TRBD1 (5 bases). V was shortened by 3 bases and J by 5 bases, with 5 bases between the two germline ends. Per germline, CDR1 SGHKS and CDR2 YYEKEE (reference sequence). The CDR3 sequence is 11 residues long. CDR3 sequence reads: CASSSGYGYTF. DNA of the CDR3: TGTGCCAGCAGCTCAGGGTATGGCTACACCTTC.

The chain couples TRBV2 to TRBJ2-2; D is possibly TRBD1 (5 bases). Germline V CDR1 and CDR2: SNHLY, FYNNEI. Trimming left V 8 bases short and J 6 bases short, with 10 bases between. This CDR3 contains 12 residues. CDR3 nucleotides: TGTGCCAGCGGGAACAGGCCCGGGGAGCTGTTTTTT. Its translation: CASGNRPGELFF.

This clone was seen only once. The rearrangement joins TRBV16 to TRBJ1-2; 7 bases map to TRBD1. This CDR3 has 13 residues. Germline assignment: CDR1 KGHSY and CDR2 FQNENV. With V trimmed by 0 bases and J by 6 bases, 1 base remained unmatched. CDR3 sequence (DNA): TGTGCCAGCAGCCAATCTACAGGGGATGGCTACACCTTC. It translates to CASSQSTGDGYTF. Variable domain in full (rest from reference TRBV16 and TRBJ1-2): GEEVAQTPKHLVRGEGQKAKLYCAPIKGHSYVFWYQQVLKNEFKFLISFQNENVFDETGMPKERFSAKCLPNSPCSLEIQATKLEDSAVYFCASSQSTGDGYTFGSGTRLTVV.

The rearrangement links TRBV5-6 to TRBJ1-2, with TRBD1 as a possible D gene (5 bases). The CDR3 loop spans 14 amino acids. V was pared by 4 bases and J by 4 bases, with 14 bases between. Germline assignment: CDR1 SGHDT and CDR2 YYEEEE. The CDR3 bases are TGTGCCAGCAGCGTGACGGGGGTGGGCTATGGCTACACCTTC. Protein: CASSVTGVGYGYTF. The full variable domain, rest sourced from reference TRBV5-6 and TRBJ1-2, is DAGVTQSPTHLIKTRGQQVTLRCSPKSGHDTVSWYQQALGQGPQFIFQYYEEEERQRGNFPDRFSGHQFPNYSSELNVNALLLGDSALYLCASSVTGVGYGYTFGSGTRLTVV.

The rearrangement uses TRBV6-5 and TRBJ2-7; the D is unclear. The germline V and J ends were trimmed by 6 bases and 3 bases, with 6 bases remaining between them. CDR3 length: 11 amino acids. Germline V gives CDR1 MNHEY, CDR2 SVGAGI. The CDR3 loop reads CASRTYYEQYF. The DNA of the CDR3 is TGTGCCAGCAGAACTTACTACGAGCAGTACTTC.

This chain joins TRBV6-1 and TRBJ1-2; 9 nucleotides align to TRBD1. Germline values: CDR1 MNHNS, CDR2 SASEGT. The CDR3 spans 14 residues. The V gene end was trimmed by 2 bases and the J gene end by 7 bases; junction bases not matched to a gene: 5. The CDR3, as DNA: TGTGCCAGCAGTGAATACACAGGGGGCTCTGGCTACACCTTC. Translated: CASSEYTGGSGYTF.

Concerning this clone itself: A junction end diverges from the germline sequence, so it may reflect a read error. The genes are TRBV2 and TRBJ1-1; weak D call: TRBD1 (6 bases). CDR1 is SNHLY, CDR2 FYNNEI, per germline. This CDR3 spans 11 amino acids. The CDR3 spells CASSEWSTGQF. Written as DNA, the CDR3 is TGTGCCAGCAGTGAATGGTCGACAGGACAATTT.

The chain uses TRBV7-2 and TRBJ1-6; 7 bases fit TRBD1. The germline CDR1 and CDR2 sequences are SGHTA and FQGNSA. Losses at the gene ends were 5 bases for V and 4 bases for J; bases not matched to a gene: 8. The CDR3 consists of 16 residues. This CDR3 is CASSQSGTEYNSPLHF. The DNA for the CDR3 is TGTGCCAGCAGCCAATCCGGGACAGAATATAATTCACCCCTCCACTTT.

CDR3 amino acids: CASRPAEGGYTEAFF. The CDR3 nucleotides read TGTGCCAGCCGCCCGGCGGAGGGTGGGTACACTGAAGCTTTCTTT. This rearrangement joins TRBV7-8 to TRBJ1-1, with no clear D. The germline V and J ends were trimmed by 8 bases and 3 bases, with 19 bases remaining between them. This CDR3 region has 15 residues. Germline loops: CDR1 SGHVS, CDR2 FQNEAQ.

This clone was counted once. V and J are TRBV4-1 and TRBJ1-1, with TRBD1 matching 12 bases. The trim removed 4 bases at V and 6 bases at J, leaving 6 bases unmatched. The CDR3 extends over 15 amino acids. CDR1 and CDR2 from the germline V gene are MGHRA and YSYEKL. The CDR3 DNA reads as TGCGCCAGCAGCCGTGGGACAGGGGGCAACCCTGAAGCTTTCTTT. Encoded protein: CASSRGTGGNPEAFF.

The chain employs TRBV6-1 and TRBJ1-2; D is ambiguous. The V and J ends lost 0 bases and 6 bases respectively, with 5 bases between them. There are 12 residues in the CDR3. Germline assignment: CDR1 MNHNS and CDR2 SASEGT. The DNA for the CDR3 is TGTGCCAGCAGTGAAGCGGAGAATGGCTACACCTTC. This sequence encodes CASSEAENGYTF.

The rearrangement uses TRBV4-3 and TRBJ1-5; possibly TRBD1 for D (6 bases). Germline CDR1 LGHNA, CDR2 YSLEER. The CDR3 contains 16 residues. Deletions cut 0 bases from V and 5 bases from J, with 14 bases between. The CDR3 DNA reads as TGCGCCAGCAGCCAAGATTGGGAACAGGGCGATCAGCCCCAGCATTTT. Translation gives CASSQDWEQGDQPQHF.

The rearrangement joins TRBV6-5 to TRBJ1-3; a weak D match, TRBD1 (5 bases). The CDR3 covers 14 residues. Per germline, CDR1 MNHEY and CDR2 SVGAGI. The V gene lost 8 bases and the J gene lost 4 bases, with 15 bases spanning the gap. This CDR3 is CASGIRGAGNTIYF. DNA for the CDR3: TGTGCCAGCGGTATAAGGGGCGCCGGAAACACCATATATTTT.

This clone was seen just once. The CDR3 DNA is TGTGCCAGCAGCCAAGGAACAGGTCCCAACACTGAAGCTTTCTTT. Protein sequence: CASSQGTGPNTEAFF. This rearrangement joins TRBV3-1 (or the pseudogene TRBV3-2) to TRBJ1-1, with D possibly being TRBD1 (5 bases). The CDR3 has 15 amino acids. Per the germline V gene, CDR1 is LGHDT and CDR2 is YNNKEL (reference sequence). With 1 base removed from V and 2 bases from J, the gap between germline ends came to 11 bases.